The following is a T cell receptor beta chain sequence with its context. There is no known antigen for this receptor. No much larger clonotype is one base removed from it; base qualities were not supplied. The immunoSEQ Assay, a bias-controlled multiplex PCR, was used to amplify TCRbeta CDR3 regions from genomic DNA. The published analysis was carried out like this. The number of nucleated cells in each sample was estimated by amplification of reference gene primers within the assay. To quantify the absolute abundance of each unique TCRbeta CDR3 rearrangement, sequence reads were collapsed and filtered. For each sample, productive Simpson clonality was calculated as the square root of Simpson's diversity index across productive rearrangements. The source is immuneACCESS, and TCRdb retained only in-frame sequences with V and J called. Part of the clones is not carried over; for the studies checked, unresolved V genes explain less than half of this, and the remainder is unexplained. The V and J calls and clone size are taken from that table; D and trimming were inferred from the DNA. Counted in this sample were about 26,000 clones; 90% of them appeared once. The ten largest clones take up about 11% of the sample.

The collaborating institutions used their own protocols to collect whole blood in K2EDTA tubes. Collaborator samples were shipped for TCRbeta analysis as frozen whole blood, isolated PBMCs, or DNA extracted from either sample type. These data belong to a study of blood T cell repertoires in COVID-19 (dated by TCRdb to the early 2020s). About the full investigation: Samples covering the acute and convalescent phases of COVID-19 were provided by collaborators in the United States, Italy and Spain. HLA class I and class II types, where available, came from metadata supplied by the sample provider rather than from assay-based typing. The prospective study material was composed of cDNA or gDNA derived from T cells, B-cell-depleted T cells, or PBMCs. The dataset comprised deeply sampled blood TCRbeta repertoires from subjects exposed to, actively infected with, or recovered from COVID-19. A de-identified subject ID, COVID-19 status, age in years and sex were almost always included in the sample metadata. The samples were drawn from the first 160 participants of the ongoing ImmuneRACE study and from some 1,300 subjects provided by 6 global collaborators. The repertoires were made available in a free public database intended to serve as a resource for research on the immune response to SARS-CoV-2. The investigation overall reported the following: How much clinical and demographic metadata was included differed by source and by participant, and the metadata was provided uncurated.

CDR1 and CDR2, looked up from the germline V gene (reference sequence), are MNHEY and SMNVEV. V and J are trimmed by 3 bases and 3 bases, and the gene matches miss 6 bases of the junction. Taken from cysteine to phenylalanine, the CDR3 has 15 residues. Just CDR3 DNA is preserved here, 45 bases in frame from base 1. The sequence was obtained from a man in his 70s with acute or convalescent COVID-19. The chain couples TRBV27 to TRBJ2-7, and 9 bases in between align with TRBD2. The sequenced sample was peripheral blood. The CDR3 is CASSFLAGSDYEQYF. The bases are TGTGCCAGCAGTTTCCTAGCGGGATCAGACTACGAGCAGTACTTC.